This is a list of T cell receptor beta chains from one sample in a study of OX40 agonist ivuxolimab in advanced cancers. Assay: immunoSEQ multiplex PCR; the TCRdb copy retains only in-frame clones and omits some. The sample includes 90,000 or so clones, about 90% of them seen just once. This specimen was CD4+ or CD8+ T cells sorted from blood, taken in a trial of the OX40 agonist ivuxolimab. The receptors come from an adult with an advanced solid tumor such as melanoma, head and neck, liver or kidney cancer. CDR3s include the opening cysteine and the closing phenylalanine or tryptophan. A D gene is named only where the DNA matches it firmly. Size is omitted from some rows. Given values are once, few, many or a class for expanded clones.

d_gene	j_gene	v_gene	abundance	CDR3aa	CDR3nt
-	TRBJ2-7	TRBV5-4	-	CASSILDRVGLSEQYF	TGTGCCAGCAGCATACTGGACCGCGTGGGGCTATCCGAGCAGTACTTC
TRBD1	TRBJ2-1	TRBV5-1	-	CASSRTGINNEQFF	TGCGCCAGCAGTAGGACAGGGATTAACAATGAGCAGTTCTTC
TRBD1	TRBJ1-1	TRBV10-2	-	CASSVLQGTEAFF	TGCGCCAGCAGTGTCCTACAGGGGACTGAAGCTTTCTTT
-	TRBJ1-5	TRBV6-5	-	CASSYSGVEGQPQHF	TGTGCCAGCAGTTACTCCGGGGTCGAGGGGCAGCCCCAGCATTTT
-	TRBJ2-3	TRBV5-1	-	CASGWTDPTDTQYF	TGCGCCAGCGGGTGGACAGACCCCACAGATACGCAGTATTTT
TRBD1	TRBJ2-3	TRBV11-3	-	CASSLDFRQGDTQYF	TGTGCCAGCAGCTTAGATTTTAGACAGGGAGATACGCAGTATTTT
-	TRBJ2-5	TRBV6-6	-	CASSYDSQETQYF	TGTGCCAGCAGTTACGACAGCCAAGAGACCCAGTACTTC
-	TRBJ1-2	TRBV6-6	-	CASSYSTDTYNYGYTF	TGTGCCAGCAGTTACTCAACGGACACGTATAACTATGGCTACACCTTC
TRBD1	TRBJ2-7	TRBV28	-	CASRRGQDHEQYF	TGTGCCAGCAGAAGGGGACAGGACCACGAGCAGTACTTC
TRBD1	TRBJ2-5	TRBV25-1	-	CASSEVLGQGYQETQYF	TGTGCCAGCAGTGAAGTATTAGGACAGGGGTACCAAGAGACCCAGTACTTC
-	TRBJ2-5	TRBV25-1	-	CASSEYLTDQETQYF	TGTGCCAGCAGTGAATATCTCACAGATCAAGAGACCCAGTACTTC
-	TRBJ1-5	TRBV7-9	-	CASSQELAGLRDQPQHF	TGTGCCAGCAGCCAAGAACTAGCAGGGCTGCGGGATCAGCCCCAGCATTTT
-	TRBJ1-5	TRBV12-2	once	CASRSNRDRAHSNQPQHF	TGTGCAAGTCGCTCCAACCGGGACAGGGCCCATAGCAATCAGCCCCAGCATTTT
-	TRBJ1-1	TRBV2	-	CASSEWGPGAEAFF	TGTGCCAGCAGTGAATGGGGACCCGGCGCTGAAGCTTTCTTT
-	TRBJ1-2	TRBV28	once	CASNLGQDYGYTF	TGTGCCAGTAATTTAGGGCAGGACTATGGCTACACCTTC
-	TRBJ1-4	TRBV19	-	CASSPKIREKLFF	TGTGCCAGTAGTCCGAAAATCAGGGAAAAACTGTTTTTT
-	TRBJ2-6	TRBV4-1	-	CASSQDPGVGANVLTF	TGCGCCAGCAGCCAAGATCCGGGCGTGGGGGCCAACGTCCTGACTTTC
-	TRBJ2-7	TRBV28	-	CASSTSMGEQYF	TGTGCCAGCAGCACTTCCATGGGGGAGCAGTACTTC
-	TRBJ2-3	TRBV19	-	CASSIFPDTQYF	TGTGCCAGTAGTATCTTCCCAGATACGCAGTATTTT
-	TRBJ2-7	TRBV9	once	CASSVGQASYEQYF	TGTGCCAGCAGCGTAGGGCAGGCGTCCTACGAGCAGTACTTC
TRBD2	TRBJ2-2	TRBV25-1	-	CASSERLAGGRHGELFF	TGTGCCAGCAGTGAAAGGCTAGCGGGAGGGCGTCACGGGGAGCTGTTTTTT
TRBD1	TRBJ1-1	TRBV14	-	CASSHQPGQGRAFF	TGTGCCAGCAGCCATCAGCCGGGACAGGGAAGAGCTTTCTTT
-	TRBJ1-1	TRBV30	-	CAWSVLGGTEAFF	TGTGCCTGGAGTGTACTCGGGGGCACTGAAGCTTTCTTT
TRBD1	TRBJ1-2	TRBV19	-	CASRSGTGVYGYTF	TGTGCCAGCCGATCCGGGACAGGGGTTTATGGCTACACCTTC
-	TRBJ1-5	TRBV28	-	CASSPTPGVNNQPQHF	TGTGCCAGCAGTCCAACCCCAGGGGTCAACAATCAGCCCCAGCATTTT
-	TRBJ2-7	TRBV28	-	CASSLLAGEQYF	TGTGCCAGCAGTTTATTGGCGGGCGAGCAGTACTTC
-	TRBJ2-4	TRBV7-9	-	CASSLGTSAPTNIQYF	TGTGCCAGCAGCCTCGGGACTTCAGCCCCCACAAACATTCAGTACTTC
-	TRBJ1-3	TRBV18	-	CASSPNRAQGNTIYF	TGTGCCAGCTCACCAAACAGGGCCCAGGGAAACACCATATATTTT
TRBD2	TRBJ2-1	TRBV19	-	CASRAGGWGGEQFF	TGTGCCAGCCGAGCGGGAGGGTGGGGTGGTGAGCAGTTCTTC
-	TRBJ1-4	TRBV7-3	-	CASSPRGATNEKLFF	TGTGCCAGCAGCCCCAGGGGTGCAACTAATGAAAAACTGTTTTTT
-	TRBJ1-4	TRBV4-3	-	CASSQGGQGEGKLFF	TGCGCCAGCAGCCAAGGAGGTCAGGGAGAAGGAAAACTGTTTTTT